A few counts support the clone carrying this T cell receptor beta chain. The target antigen is unknown. This record comes from a study of CD8 T cells in ankylosing spondylitis. Study-wide findings and caveats: Reportedly, matched ankylosing spondylitis synovial fluid was significantly enriched for disease-linked clones. Disease-linked clones had a CD8+ phenotype and relatively low frequency in peripheral blood. Reactive arthritis synovial fluid and blood previously showed some of these motif variants. A TCR beta motif made of several highly homologous variants seemed typical of ankylosing spondylitis blood.

5'-RACE, quantitative and with molecular barcodes, yielded the TCR beta libraries. TCRdb reanalysed the 5' RACE reads using MiXCR and keeps one entry per CDR3 protein. The repertoire holds approximately 400,000 distinct CDR3 sequences, with about 25% as singletons. V lost 2 bases to trimming and J lost 2 bases, with 10 bases between them. Looked up from germline, CDR1 is MNHEY and CDR2 is SVGAGI. This CDR3 has 15 amino acids. This receptor was taken from a male donor with ankylosing spondylitis. Sequences were obtained from blood, either unsorted or a sorted T cell fraction (not recorded which). This chain connects TRBV6-5 to TRBJ1-3; D gene uncertain. The CDR3, as DNA: TGTGCCAGCAGTTACCTAAGAGGTACTGGAAACACCATATATTTT. Encoded protein: CASSYLRGTGNTIYF.